This T cell receptor (beta chain) was identified in a study of PD-L1 blockade in urothelial cancer. As for the study in general: Patients with male sex and bladder-origin urothelial cancer accounted for twenty-five of 29 enrolled. Each patient had 0 to 3 earlier chemotherapy regimens. Samples of blood were analyzed 3 weeks (second dose) and 6 weeks after treatment start.

This clone showed up just a few times. Germline V gene data show CDR1 as SNHLY and CDR2 as FYNNEI. This CDR3 is built from 13 residues. V lost 4 bases, J lost 2 bases, and 2 bases stayed unmatched. Sequencing used immunoSEQ multiplex PCR; TCRdb keeps in-frame clones, though not all of them. The data contain 44,000 or so clones, 70% to 90% of them singletons. The receptor was isolated from an elderly man with urothelial cancer. The sample was PBMCs, taken around atezolizumab (anti-PD-L1) treatment. The genes are TRBV2 and TRBJ2-7; 7 bases align to TRBD2. The CDR3 spells CASSGGGTYEQYF. Here the CDR3 DNA reads TGTGCCAGCAGTGGGGGAGGGACCTACGAGCAGTACTTC.